These T cell receptor beta chains were read from a single sample in a study of CD8+CD57+ T cells in acquired aplastic anemia. TCRdb recomputed calls from the reads with MiXCR, one row per CDR3 protein. The data contain approximately 300,000 distinct CDR3 sequences, about three fifths of them seen just once; the ten biggest clones take up 1.3%. The sequencing input was sorted CD4+, CD8+, or CD8+CD57+ T cells (not recorded which) from PBMCs. These receptor sequences come from a human donor with aplastic anemia. Each CDR3 is given with its conserved first and last residue. Fields, in order: J gene, V gene, D gene, clone size, CDR3 protein, CDR3 DNA. D genes are given only for firm matches. Not every row has a clone size; where given, it reads once, few, many or a size class.

J gene: TRBJ2-3
V gene: TRBV12-5
D gene: TRBD2
clone size: many
CDR3 protein: CASGFGRERDTQYF
CDR3 DNA: TGTGCTAGTGGTTTCGGGCGGGAGAGGGATACGCAGTATTTT

J gene: TRBJ1-5
V gene: TRBV15
D gene: TRBD1
clone size: .
CDR3 protein: CAISGTGRKQPQHF
CDR3 DNA: TGTGCCATCAGCGGGACAGGGAGAAAACAGCCCCAGCATTTT

J gene: TRBJ2-5
V gene: TRBV5-1
D gene: .
clone size: once
CDR3 protein: CAGSLEGDQLTAQYF
CDR3 DNA: TGCGCCGGCAGCTTGGAGGGGGACCAACTGACAGCGCAGTACTTC

J gene: TRBJ1-2
V gene: TRBV2
D gene: .
clone size: many
CDR3 protein: CASSTQGGVGYYGYTF
CDR3 DNA: TGTGCCAGCAGCACACAGGGAGGAGTTGGTTACTATGGCTACACCTTC

J gene: TRBJ2-5
V gene: TRBV7-9
D gene: TRBD2
clone size: once
CDR3 protein: CASSLVVGLAARETQYF
CDR3 DNA: TGTGCCAGCAGCTTAGTGGTCGGACTAGCGGCTCGGGAGACCCAGTACTTC

J gene: TRBJ1-4
V gene: TRBV7-2
D gene: .
clone size: .
CDR3 protein: CASSLWASGRLGDGNEKLFF
CDR3 DNA: TGTGCCAGCAGCTTGTGGGCTAGCGGGAGACTGGGGGATGGGAATGAAAAACTGTTTTTT

J gene: TRBJ1-6
V gene: TRBV5-1
D gene: .
clone size: .
CDR3 protein: CASSSADSKNSPLHF
CDR3 DNA: TGCGCCAGCAGCTCGGCGGACAGTAAAAATTCACCCCTCCACTTT

J gene: TRBJ2-7
V gene: TRBV7-6
D gene: .
clone size: .
CDR3 protein: CASSWQGSYEQYF
CDR3 DNA: TGTGCCAGCAGCTGGCAGGGTTCCTACGAGCAGTACTTC

J gene: TRBJ1-2
V gene: TRBV18
D gene: .
clone size: .
CDR3 protein: CASSPQRGQNTF
CDR3 DNA: TGTGCCAGCTCACCACAGCGGGGGCAAAACACCTTC

J gene: TRBJ2-3
V gene: TRBV6-1
D gene: .
clone size: many
CDR3 protein: CASSERFSSRTDTQYF
CDR3 DNA: TGTGCCAGCAGTGAACGCTTCAGTTCACGCACAGATACGCAGTATTTT

J gene: TRBJ2-7
V gene: TRBV5-1
D gene: TRBD2
clone size: .
CDR3 protein: CAKPGGGEQYF
CDR3 DNA: TGCGCCAAACCCGGGGGGGGGGAGCAGTACTTC

J gene: TRBJ1-2
V gene: TRBV10-3
D gene: .
clone size: .
CDR3 protein: CAILEPGQSYGYTF
CDR3 DNA: TGTGCCATCCTAGAACCAGGACAGTCCTATGGCTACACCTTC

J gene: TRBJ1-2
V gene: TRBV5-1
D gene: TRBD1
clone size: .
CDR3 protein: CASSQGDRGNGYTF
CDR3 DNA: TGCGCCAGCAGCCAAGGGGACAGGGGAAATGGCTACACCTTC

J gene: TRBJ2-2
V gene: TRBV19
D gene: TRBD1
clone size: many
CDR3 protein: CATDRGPTGELFF
CDR3 DNA: TGTGCCACGGACAGGGGGCCCACCGGGGAGCTGTTTTTT

J gene: TRBJ2-2
V gene: TRBV9
D gene: TRBD1
clone size: many
CDR3 protein: CASSPRDSSRFTGELFF
CDR3 DNA: TGTGCCAGCAGCCCCCGGGACAGTAGCCGGTTCACCGGGGAGCTGTTTTTT

J gene: TRBJ2-3
V gene: TRBV5-1
D gene: TRBD1
clone size: .
CDR3 protein: CASSGGQGGTDTQYF
CDR3 DNA: TGCGCCAGCAGCGGGGGACAGGGGGGCACAGATACGCAGTATTTT

J gene: TRBJ1-3
V gene: TRBV7-9
D gene: TRBD1
clone size: .
CDR3 protein: CASSKGQGSGNTIYF
CDR3 DNA: TGTGCCAGCAGCAAGGGACAGGGGTCTGGAAACACCATATATTTT

J gene: TRBJ2-7
V gene: TRBV5-1
D gene: TRBD2
clone size: many
CDR3 protein: CASRWTSGREQYF
CDR3 DNA: TGCGCCAGCAGGTGGACTAGCGGGAGGGAGCAGTACTTC

J gene: TRBJ1-2
V gene: TRBV12-3/TRBV12-4
D gene: .
clone size: few
CDR3 protein: CASSKGRYTF
CDR3 DNA: TGTGCCAGCAGTAAGGGGCGCTACACCTTC

J gene: TRBJ2-5
V gene: TRBV5-1
D gene: TRBD2
clone size: .
CDR3 protein: CASSSSGGAWETQYF
CDR3 DNA: TGCGCCAGCAGCTCTAGCGGGGGGGCCTGGGAGACCCAGTACTTC

J gene: TRBJ1-6
V gene: TRBV6-1
D gene: .
clone size: many
CDR3 protein: CASRDFGKSPLHF
CDR3 DNA: TGTGCCAGCCGGGACTTCGGAAAATCACCCCTCCACTTT

J gene: TRBJ2-7
V gene: TRBV5-5
D gene: TRBD1
clone size: .
CDR3 protein: CASSFSQGPSYEQYF
CDR3 DNA: TGTGCCAGCAGTTTTTCACAGGGGCCATCCTACGAGCAGTACTTC

J gene: TRBJ2-5
V gene: TRBV24-1
D gene: TRBD2
clone size: once
CDR3 protein: CATSDSAGVGETQYF
CDR3 DNA: TGTGCCACCAGTGATAGTGCGGGAGTTGGTGAGACCCAGTACTTC

J gene: TRBJ2-3
V gene: TRBV7-9
D gene: .
clone size: .
CDR3 protein: CASRFLSTDTQYF
CDR3 DNA: TGTGCCAGCAGATTCTTAAGCACAGATACGCAGTATTTT

J gene: TRBJ2-7
V gene: TRBV2
D gene: .
clone size: once
CDR3 protein: CASNWAGGVYEQYF
CDR3 DNA: TGTGCCAGCAACTGGGCAGGGGGGGTATACGAGCAGTACTTC

J gene: TRBJ1-1
V gene: TRBV20-1
D gene: .
clone size: once
CDR3 protein: CSAREGEGTTEAFF
CDR3 DNA: TGCAGTGCTAGAGAGGGGGAGGGGACCACTGAAGCTTTCTTT

J gene: TRBJ2-2
V gene: TRBV24-1
D gene: TRBD2
clone size: many
CDR3 protein: CATSDWEGMNTGELFF
CDR3 DNA: TGTGCCACCAGTGATTGGGAGGGGATGAACACCGGGGAGCTGTTTTTT

J gene: TRBJ2-1
V gene: TRBV2
D gene: TRBD2
clone size: .
CDR3 protein: CASSYSTHSGMGSYNEQFF
CDR3 DNA: TGTGCCAGCAGTTACTCCACTCATAGCGGGATGGGGTCCTACAATGAGCAGTTCTTC

J gene: TRBJ1-6
V gene: TRBV24-1
D gene: .
clone size: .
CDR3 protein: CATSGQTSGGARRSPLHF
CDR3 DNA: TGTGCCACCAGTGGACAGACTAGCGGGGGGGCGCGGAGATCACCCCTCCACTTT

J gene: TRBJ2-3
V gene: TRBV29-1
D gene: TRBD1
clone size: .
CDR3 protein: CSVATGTGGTDTQYF
CDR3 DNA: TGCAGCGTTGCCACCGGGACAGGGGGAACAGATACGCAGTATTTT

J gene: TRBJ2-5
V gene: TRBV5-8
D gene: .
clone size: many
CDR3 protein: CASSLGSVGHRETQYF
CDR3 DNA: TGTGCCAGCAGCTTAGGAAGTGTGGGACACCGGGAGACCCAGTACTTC

J gene: TRBJ2-1
V gene: TRBV29-1
D gene: TRBD1
clone size: .
CDR3 protein: CSVSAGTDNEQFF
CDR3 DNA: TGCAGCGTATCCGCCGGGACAGACAATGAGCAGTTCTTC

J gene: TRBJ1-5
V gene: TRBV24-1
D gene: TRBD1
clone size: .
CDR3 protein: CATSDRGPQPQHF
CDR3 DNA: TGTGCCACCAGTGATAGGGGGCCGCAGCCCCAGCATTTT

J gene: TRBJ1-1
V gene: TRBV12-3/TRBV12-4
D gene: .
clone size: many
CDR3 protein: CASSPLPRAEAFF
CDR3 DNA: TGTGCCAGCAGCCCACTACCCCGGGCTGAAGCTTTCTTT

J gene: TRBJ2-7
V gene: TRBV20-1
D gene: TRBD1
clone size: .
CDR3 protein: CSARLDRGGTYEQYF
CDR3 DNA: TGCAGTGCTAGACTGGACAGGGGGGGGACCTACGAGCAGTACTTC

J gene: TRBJ2-7
V gene: TRBV2
D gene: .
clone size: .
CDR3 protein: CASSWAGGYEQYF
CDR3 DNA: TGTGCCAGCAGTTGGGCAGGGGGGTACGAGCAGTACTTC

J gene: TRBJ1-1
V gene: TRBV6-4
D gene: .
clone size: .
CDR3 protein: CASSVGDTTEAFF
CDR3 DNA: TGTGCCAGCAGTGTAGGGGACACCACTGAAGCCTTCTTT

J gene: TRBJ2-1
V gene: TRBV25-1
D gene: TRBD2
clone size: .
CDR3 protein: CASSELRLAGVDEQFF
CDR3 DNA: TGTGCCAGCAGTGAACTAAGACTAGCGGGAGTGGATGAGCAGTTCTTC

J gene: TRBJ2-2
V gene: TRBV3-1
D gene: .
clone size: many
CDR3 protein: CASSQVLFNTGELFF
CDR3 DNA: TGTGCCAGCAGCCAAGTTCTTTTTAACACCGGGGAGCTGTTTTTT

J gene: TRBJ1-5
V gene: TRBV12-3/TRBV12-4
D gene: .
clone size: many
CDR3 protein: CASSLGGTGQRPQHF
CDR3 DNA: TGTGCCAGCAGTTTAGGGGGAACGGGCCAAAGGCCCCAGCATTTT

J gene: TRBJ2-3
V gene: TRBV2
D gene: .
clone size: many
CDR3 protein: CASRDTRTDTQYF
CDR3 DNA: TGTGCCAGCAGAGACACTAGGACAGATACGCAGTATTTT

J gene: TRBJ2-7
V gene: TRBV4-1
D gene: TRBD2
clone size: .
CDR3 protein: CASSGGLAVRCGQYF
CDR3 DNA: TGCGCCAGCAGCGGGGGACTAGCGGTTCGCTGCGGGCAGTACTTC

J gene: TRBJ2-2
V gene: TRBV9
D gene: TRBD1
clone size: .
CDR3 protein: CASSPEGQIPPGELFF
CDR3 DNA: TGTGCCAGCAGCCCTGAGGGACAGATCCCCCCCGGGGAGCTGTTTTTT

J gene: TRBJ2-1
V gene: TRBV19
D gene: .
clone size: .
CDR3 protein: CASSIPPASEQFF
CDR3 DNA: TGTGCCAGTAGTATCCCCCCCGCGAGTGAGCAGTTCTTC

J gene: TRBJ2-3
V gene: TRBV20-1
D gene: TRBD2
clone size: .
CDR3 protein: CSAKSSGGTDTQYF
CDR3 DNA: TGCAGTGCTAAAAGCAGCGGGGGCACAGATACGCAGTATTTT

J gene: TRBJ1-3
V gene: TRBV19
D gene: .
clone size: .
CDR3 protein: CASSIDGNTIYF
CDR3 DNA: TGTGCCAGTAGTATAGATGGAAACACCATATATTTT

J gene: TRBJ2-6
V gene: TRBV16
D gene: .
clone size: many
CDR3 protein: CASSPFVVSGANVLTF
CDR3 DNA: TGTGCCAGCAGTCCCTTCGTCGTCTCTGGGGCCAACGTCCTGACTTTC

J gene: TRBJ2-1
V gene: TRBV7-6
D gene: .
clone size: once
CDR3 protein: CASSTIRGFSYNEQFF
CDR3 DNA: TGTGCCAGCAGCACGATTAGGGGATTCTCCTACAATGAGCAGTTCTTC

J gene: TRBJ2-1
V gene: TRBV6-5
D gene: .
clone size: many
CDR3 protein: CASSQDRYSYNEQFF
CDR3 DNA: TGTGCCAGCAGCCAGGACAGATACTCCTACAATGAGCAGTTCTTC

J gene: TRBJ2-1
V gene: TRBV6-4
D gene: TRBD1
clone size: few
CDR3 protein: CASRDNSGTGGYNEQFF
CDR3 DNA: TGTGCCAGCAGAGACAACTCCGGGACAGGCGGCTACAATGAGCAGTTCTTC

J gene: TRBJ2-3
V gene: TRBV7-6
D gene: TRBD2
clone size: .
CDR3 protein: CASVLLAQGADTQYF
CDR3 DNA: TGTGCCAGCGTACTACTAGCGCAAGGGGCAGATACGCAGTATTTT